The 26 T cell receptor beta chains below were found in one sample sequenced in a study of T cell responses to AZD1222 COVID-19 vaccine. Assay used: immunoSEQ multiplex PCR; TCRdb lists only in-frame clones, some missing. The data hold about 110,000 clones, with more than 90% observed a single time. The sample consisted of peripheral blood, taken 28 days after the second AZD1222 dose. Source of these receptors: an adult who received the AZD1222 COVID-19 vaccine.

The CDR3 nucleotides read TGTGCCAGCAGCCGCGACAGGGCGGGCAAACTGTTTTTT. Translated, it gives CASSRDRAGKLFF. This rearrangement joins TRBV6-6 to TRBJ1-4; TRBD1 matches 7 bases. The germline CDR1 and CDR2 sequences are MNHNY and SVGAGI (reference sequence). The ends lost 6 bases at V and 11 bases at J; junction bases unmatched: 9. The CDR3 has 13 residues.

The rearrangement links TRBV7-8 to TRBJ2-3; the match to TRBD1 covers 9 bases. With V trimmed by 4 bases and J by 3 bases, 8 bases remained unmatched. CDR3 size: 16 residues. The germline CDR1 and CDR2 sequences are SGHVS and FQNEAQ. DNA of the CDR3: TGTGCCAGCAGCTCACCGGGACAGGGAAGGACAGATACGCAGTATTTT. Amino acid sequence: CASSSPGQGRTDTQYF.

Here the CDR3 reads CASSLVVSQLSTDTQYF. The CDR3 region has the DNA TGCGCCAGCAGCTTGGTAGTCTCACAGCTTAGCACAGATACGCAGTATTTT. The V call is TRBV5-1, the J call TRBJ2-3; no definite D call. CDR1 and CDR2 from the germline V gene are SGHRS and YFSETQ. V dropped 0 bases and J dropped 0 bases, with 14 bases sitting between them. This CDR3 has 17 amino acids.

The CDR3 loop reads CASRETGGPYEQYF. The DNA for the CDR3 is TGTGCCAGCAGAGAGACAGGGGGACCCTACGAGCAGTACTTC. This chain uses TRBV13 with TRBJ2-7, with 9 positions matching TRBD1. CDR3 length: 14 residues. V gave up 6 bases and J gave up 2 bases; unmatched junction bases: 5. Germline CDR1 is PRHDT and CDR2 is FYEKMQ (reference sequence).

The chain combines TRBV7-9 with TRBJ2-2; D is unresolved. CDR3 length equals 15 residues. Germline V CDR1 and CDR2: SEHNR, FQNEAQ (reference sequence). V lost 1 base and J lost 7, with 13 bases in between. In DNA form, the CDR3 reads TGTGCCAGCAGCTTAGTTCCCCAAGACATCGGGGAGCTGTTTTTT. This encodes CASSLVPQDIGELFF.

The V and J genes are TRBV6-6 and TRBJ2-1; 10 bases line up with TRBD2. The CDR3 is 15 residues long. The J segment lost 5 bases and the V segment lost 4 bases, leaving 5 bases of the junction unmatched. Per the germline V gene, CDR1 is MNHNY and CDR2 is SVGAGI (reference sequence). The chain's CDR3 is CASSSVAGGDNEQFF. The CDR3 nucleotides read TGTGCCAGCAGTTCCGTAGCGGGGGGCGACAATGAGCAGTTCTTC.

The chain links TRBV27 to TRBJ2-5, with D perhaps assigned TRBD1 or TRBD2 (5 bases each). Germline V gene data show CDR1 as MNHEY and CDR2 as SMNVEV (reference sequence). The CDR3 is made up of 14 amino acids. V lost 7 bases and J 6 bases, leaving 18 bases between the germline ends. CDR3 sequence reads: CASTPSGLLQTQYF. The CDR3 region has the DNA TGTGCCAGCACCCCGTCGGGGCTCCTACAGACCCAGTACTTC.

The chain joins TRBV28 to TRBJ2-2; maybe TRBD1 (6 bases). Germline lookup yields CDR1 MDHEN and CDR2 SYDVKM. This CDR3 has 14 amino acids. The V end lost 2 bases, the J end lost 5 bases, and 9 bases lay between the germline ends. CDR3 nucleotide sequence: TGTGCCAGCAGTTTAGGACAGCGAACCGGGGAGCTGTTTTTT. This translates into CASSLGQRTGELFF.

This clone has only one observation. The V and J genes are TRBV15 and TRBJ2-7; TRBD2 aligns across 7 bases. Germline loops: CDR1 LNHNV, CDR2 YYDKDF (reference sequence). After removal of 1 base from V and 5 bases from J, the junction contained 5 bases not matched to a gene. The CDR3 loop spans 14 amino acids. The CDR3 region is CATSRVGGVHEQYF. The CDR3 nucleotides read TGTGCCACCAGCAGAGTGGGAGGGGTCCACGAGCAGTACTTC.

The CDR3 loop is CASSFTGGSYNEQFF. In DNA form, the CDR3 reads TGCGCCAGCAGCTTCACAGGGGGGTCCTACAATGAGCAGTTCTTC. The genes are TRBV5-1 and TRBJ2-1; TRBD1 aligns across 8 bases. The CDR3 length is 15 residues. Germline V CDR1 and CDR2: SGHRS, YFSETQ. Germline trimming cut 2 bases from V and 1 base from J; bases unmatched to any gene: 2.

This clone was detected only a few times. This sequence joins TRBV19 and TRBJ1-4; D not resolved. V gave up 3 bases and J gave up 0 bases, with 11 bases separating them. This CDR3 is 16 amino acids long. Germline CDR1 is LNHDA and CDR2 is SQIVND (reference sequence). Here the CDR3 DNA reads TGTGCCAGTAGTATGTACAGTCCTCCAACTAATGAAAAACTGTTTTTT. Translated, it gives CASSMYSPPTNEKLFF.

The V gene is TRBV7-3, the J gene TRBJ1-6, with 7 bases matching TRBD1. This CDR3 has 14 amino acids. Germline CDR1 SGHTA, CDR2 FQGTGA. Unmatched junction bases numbered 4, after V lost 5 bases and J lost 6 bases. CDR3: CASSPGTANSPLHF. The CDR3 nucleotides are TGTGCCAGCAGCCCAGGGACAGCTAATTCACCCCTCCACTTT.

The rearrangement uses TRBV10-3 and TRBJ1-5; D ambiguous. The CDR3 spans 10 residues. Germline CDR1 ENHRY, CDR2 SYGVKD. Trimming took 6 bases from V and 5 from J, leaving 2 bases between them. The CDR3 sequence is CAISDQPQHF. CDR3 DNA sequence: TGTGCCATCAGCGATCAGCCCCAGCATTTT.

The chain carries TRBV28 and TRBJ1-2, with a weak D call TRBD1 (5 bases). The CDR3 is 17 residues long. V lost 5 bases and J lost 0, with 19 bases in between. Germline loops: CDR1 MDHEN, CDR2 SYDVKM. DNA of the CDR3: TGTGCCAGCAGTACGCCCGCCGGGACCACGGCTAACTATGGCTACACCTTC. It is translated as CASSTPAGTTANYGYTF.

V is TRBV6-2 or TRBV6-3 and J is TRBJ1-1, with 7 bases that match TRBD1. Per the germline V gene, CDR1 is MNHEY and CDR2 is SVGEGT. The ends lost 0 bases at V and 2 bases at J; junction bases unmatched: 6. The CDR3 is 16 residues long. CDR3 residues: CASSYSGQNTNTEAFF. For the CDR3, the DNA is TGTGCCAGCAGTTACTCGGGACAGAACACCAACACTGAAGCTTTCTTT.

The chain uses TRBV6-2 or TRBV6-3 and TRBJ2-7; 8 positions match TRBD1. The CDR3 covers 15 residues. Germline V gives CDR1 MNHEY, CDR2 SVGEGT. With V trimmed by 2 bases and J by 2 bases, 5 bases remained unmatched. In DNA, the CDR3 is TGTGCCAGCAGTTACCTCGGGACAGGAGCCTACGAGCAGTACTTC. Translating it yields CASSYLGTGAYEQYF.

The chain uses TRBV7-2 and TRBJ2-7, with 8 bases fitting TRBD2. The V segment lost 0 bases and the J segment 4 bases; nucleotides outside the gene matches: 5. The length of the CDR3 is 15 residues. Germline V gene sequence: CDR1 SGHTA, CDR2 FQGNSA. CDR3 in amino acids: CASSLARGARYEQYF. In nucleotides, the CDR3 is TGTGCCAGCAGCTTAGCGCGGGGGGCTCGTTACGAGCAGTACTTC.

The J gene is TRBJ2-3, the V gene TRBV2; D gene ambiguous. The CDR3 has 15 residues. With 0 bases removed from V and 1 base from J, the gap between germline ends came to 8 bases. CDR1 and CDR2 from the germline V gene are SNHLY and FYNNEI. The CDR3: CASSEAGSGTDTQYF. The CDR3 DNA reads as TGTGCCAGCAGTGAAGCGGGGTCGGGCACAGATACGCAGTATTTT.

The CDR3, as DNA: TGTGCCAGCAGTTTAAGCCGTAAGCCCCAGCATTTT. The encoded protein is CASSLSRKPQHF. This chain joins TRBV12-3 or TRBV12-4 and TRBJ1-5; D gene unclear. This CDR3 has 12 amino acids. Trimming removed 2 bases at V and 8 bases at J, with 7 bases between.

The V and J genes are TRBV19 and TRBJ2-3, with 9 bases matching TRBD2. The CDR3 sequence is 16 residues long. Germline CDR1 LNHDA, CDR2 SQIVND (reference sequence). Unmatched junction bases numbered 8, after V lost 6 bases and J lost 1 base. The CDR3: CASRPDSSGGTDTQYF. The DNA for the CDR3 is TGTGCCAGTAGACCCGATTCTAGCGGGGGCACAGATACGCAGTATTTT. The full variable domain, with the rest looked up from reference TRBV19 and TRBJ2-3, is DGGITQSPKYLFRKEGQNVTLSCEQNLNHDAMYWYRQDPGQGLRLIYYSQIVNDFQKGDIAEGYSVSREKKESFPLTVTSAQKNPTAFYLCASRPDSSGGTDTQYFGPGTRLTVL.

The V call is TRBV3-1 (or the pseudogene TRBV3-2), the J call TRBJ2-5; either TRBD1 or TRBD2 may fit D (5 bases each). The germline V gene has CDR1 LGHDT and CDR2 YNNKEL (reference sequence). Trimming took off 1 base at V and 4 bases at J, with 7 bases between the two ends. The CDR3 has 13 residues. The CDR3 here is CASSQVGRETQYF. The CDR3, as DNA: TGTGCCAGCAGCCAAGTGGGACGAGAGACCCAGTACTTC.

The chain is built from TRBV4-2 and TRBJ1-5; a weak D match, TRBD1 (5 bases). Germline assignment: CDR1 LGHNA and CDR2 YNFKEQ. Trimming took off 2 bases at V and 9 bases at J, with 14 bases between the two ends. This CDR3 is 14 amino acids long. The CDR3 DNA is TGTGCCAGCAGCCAATTTGGGGGGTTTGGGCCCCAGCATTTT. It specifies CASSQFGGFGPQHF.

The chain recombines TRBV7-3 with TRBJ2-3; 9 bases align to TRBD2. Germline CDR1 and CDR2: SGHTA and FQGTGA. The CDR3 consists of 16 residues. With 1 base clipped from V and 2 bases from J, the junction kept 4 bases outside the gene matches. In DNA, the CDR3 is TGTGCCAGCAGCTTAATAGCGGGGGCCCTCACAGATACGCAGTATTTT. Amino acids: CASSLIAGALTDTQYF.

This clone was seen a handful of times. This rearrangement joins TRBV5-1 to TRBJ2-1; 8 bases align to TRBD2. The CDR3 length is 15 residues. Germline CDR1 and CDR2: SGHRS and YFSETQ. J gave up 7 bases and V 3 bases, and 9 bases lay outside the gene matches. The CDR3 loop is CASSSLPGGRNEQFF. The CDR3 DNA reads TGCGCCAGCAGCTCCCTTCCGGGGGGGCGAAATGAGCAGTTCTTC. Full variable domain (rest looked up from reference TRBV5-1 and TRBJ2-1): KAGVTQTPRYLIKTRGQQVTLSCSPISGHRSVSWYQQTPGQGLQFLFEYFSETQRNKGNFPGRFSGRQFSNSRSEMNVSTLELGDSALYLCASSSLPGGRNEQFFGPGTRLTVL.

The genes are TRBV5-1 and TRBJ2-7; D is ambiguous. The CDR3 is 14 residues long. Trimming took 4 bases from V and 4 from J, leaving 15 bases between them. Germline CDR1 and CDR2: SGHRS and YFSETQ. The chain's CDR3 is CASSPPLRLYEQYF. CDR3 nucleotide sequence: TGCGCCAGCAGCCCCCCATTACGGTTGTACGAGCAGTACTTC.

J is TRBJ2-2 and V is TRBV5-1; 8 nucleotides align to TRBD1. The CDR3 runs 15 residues. Germline V gene lookup returns CDR1 SGHRS and CDR2 YFSETQ. The ends lost 4 bases at V and 4 bases at J; junction bases unmatched: 6. The CDR3 loop is CASSGPGGFTGELFF. As DNA, the CDR3 is TGCGCCAGCAGCGGTCCAGGGGGCTTCACCGGGGAGCTGTTTTTT.